Presented here are 15 T cell receptor beta chains from one specimen sequenced in a study of early T cells in non-severe SARS-CoV-2 infection. TCRdb reprocessed the 5' RACE reads via MiXCR and lists one record per CDR3 protein. The sample shows 55,000 to 75,000 distinct CDR3 sequences, about 6% of them seen only once. The material sequenced was whole blood, taken at baseline. The receptors derive from an adult who was a healthcare worker with PCR-confirmed SARS-CoV-2 infection or an uninfected control (not recorded which).

A single count supports this clonotype. This sequence joins TRBV27 and TRBJ2-3, with a possible D match to TRBD2 (5 bases). Germline lookup yields CDR1 MNHEY and CDR2 SMNVEV (reference sequence). This CDR3 is 14 amino acids long. V was trimmed by 2 bases and J by 6 bases, leaving 12 bases between them. The CDR3, as DNA: TGTGCCAGCAGTTTACGCGGGCCCCGGGATACGCAGTATTTT. This codes for CASSLRGPRDTQYF.

This clonotype has more than one count but fewer than ten. The rearrangement uses TRBV11-2 and TRBJ2-3; 9 positions match TRBD2. Trimming took 2 bases from V and 1 from J; bases not matched to a gene: 1. The CDR3 extends over 15 amino acids. Germline-derived CDR1 and CDR2 are SGHAT and FQNNGV. In nucleotides, the CDR3 is TGTGCCAGCAGCTTAAGGACTAGCGGCACAGATACGCAGTATTTT. Amino acids: CASSLRTSGTDTQYF.

This clonotype occurred once. Written as DNA, the CDR3 is TGTGCCAGCAGCTTAGTGTCCGGGGCCATATATTTT. Translation gives CASSLVSGAIYF. This chain uses TRBV7-8 with TRBJ1-3, with D unresolved. CDR3 length: 12 residues. Trimming shortened V by 1 base and J by 11 bases, and 9 bases separated the two germline ends. Germline values: CDR1 SGHVS, CDR2 FQNEAQ. Full variable domain (missing parts from reference TRBV7-8 and TRBJ1-3): GAGVSQSPRYKVAKRGQDVALRCDPISGHVSLFWYQQALGQGPEFLTYFQNEAQLDKSGLPSDRFFAERPEGSVSTLKIQRTQQEDSAVYLCASSLVSGAIYFGEGSWLTVV.

This clonotype has at least ten counts. The chain recombines TRBV11-2 with TRBJ2-3, with 9 bases aligning to TRBD2. The CDR3 consists of 16 residues. The V gene's germline CDR1 is SGHAT and CDR2 FQNNGV. J lost 3 bases, V lost 5 bases, and 9 bases had no gene match. CDR3 sequence (DNA): TGTGCCAGCAGCCCCCGTGGGCGGGAGGGAACAGATACGCAGTATTTT. Translation: CASSPRGREGTDTQYF. Full variable domain (remainder filled in from reference TRBV11-2 and TRBJ2-3): EAGVAQSPRYKIIEKRQSVAFWCNPISGHATLYWYQQILGQGPKLLIQFQNNGVVDDSQLPKDRFSAERLKGVDSTLKIQPAKLEDSAVYLCASSPRGREGTDTQYFGPGTRLTVL.

This clonotype came up a few times. The chain couples TRBV5-1 to TRBJ2-7, with 9 nucleotides matching TRBD2. CDR1 SGHRS and CDR2 YFSETQ come from the germline V gene. V was clipped by 2 bases and J by 0 bases; unmatched bases: 6. The CDR3 sequence is 16 residues long. The CDR3 sequence: CASSFGLASYSYEQYF. The CDR3 nucleotides are TGCGCCAGCAGCTTCGGACTAGCGAGTTACTCCTACGAGCAGTACTTC.

This clonotype was detected ten times or more. The chain joins TRBV29-1 to TRBJ2-3; 8 nucleotides agree with TRBD2. V shed 4 bases and J 0 bases; nucleotides not matched to a gene: 3. This CDR3 region has 14 residues. CDR1 and CDR2 from the germline V gene are SQVTM and ANQGSEA. Here the CDR3 reads CSVGASGSTDTQYF. CDR3 nucleotides: TGCAGCGTTGGGGCTAGCGGGAGCACAGATACGCAGTATTTT.

The chain carries TRBV12-3 or TRBV12-4 and TRBJ1-1; D remains ambiguous. The CDR3 consists of 16 residues. V was cut by 0 bases and J by 2 bases, with 13 bases left in between. The CDR3 DNA reads as TGTGCCAGCAGTTTAGCCTTGGCTTTTAGAAACACTGAAGCTTTCTTT. Encoded protein: CASSLALAFRNTEAFF.

The chain employs TRBV3-1 and TRBJ2-3; no reliable D call. CDR1 LGHDT and CDR2 YNNKEL come from the germline V gene (reference sequence). Between the trimmed V and J ends, which lost 0 bases and 2 bases, there was a span of 6 bases. The CDR3 spans 14 residues. The CDR3: CASSQDPATDTQYF. The CDR3 nucleotides are TGTGCCAGCAGCCAAGACCCCGCCACAGATACGCAGTATTTT.

This clonotype was observed many times. The rearrangement links TRBV28 to TRBJ1-1; D perhaps matches TRBD1 (5 bases). Trimming pared 3 bases from V and 11 bases from J, leaving 13 bases between. Germline CDR1 is MDHEN and CDR2 is SYDVKM. The CDR3 has 12 amino acids. The CDR3: CASSLRGVRAFF. The CDR3 bases are TGTGCCAGCAGTTTGAGGGGCGTAAGGGCTTTCTTT.

In its sample, this clonotype was seen many times. The chain recombines TRBV6-5 with TRBJ1-3; 8 bases match TRBD1. The V gene's germline CDR1 is MNHEY and CDR2 SVGAGI. The ends lost 2 bases at V and 2 bases at J; junction bases unmatched: 5. The CDR3 contains 16 residues. The CDR3 DNA sequence: TGTGCCAGCAGTTACGGACAGGGAACGGCTGGAAACACCATATATTTT. Translated: CASSYGQGTAGNTIYF.

This clonotype came up many times. The V call is TRBV10-2, the J call TRBJ2-4; TRBD1 aligns across 10 bases. There are 14 residues in the CDR3. V dropped 1 base and J dropped 11; count of bases not matched to a gene: 5. Germline assignment: CDR1 WSHSY and CDR2 SAAADI. The CDR3 region is CASSELPGQGFQYF. The CDR3 nucleotides are TGCGCCAGCAGTGAGTTACCGGGACAGGGGTTTCAGTACTTC.

This sequence joins TRBV9 and TRBJ2-5; no reliable D call. Per the germline V gene, CDR1 is SGDLS and CDR2 is YYNGEE. Trimming removed 2 bases at V and 2 bases at J, with 16 bases between. The CDR3 runs 16 residues. CDR3 residues: CASSVAASPIQETQYF. As DNA, the CDR3 is TGTGCCAGCAGCGTGGCAGCATCCCCCATACAAGAGACCCAGTACTTC.

This rearrangement joins TRBV28 to TRBJ2-2, with D possibly matching TRBD2 (6 bases). Germline CDR1 MDHEN, CDR2 SYDVKM. The V gene lost 3 bases and the J gene lost 3 bases, with 14 bases spanning the gap. CDR3 length: 16 residues. CDR3 bases: TGTGCCAGCAGTTTTTTCGGCAGGGAGGACACCGGGGAGCTGTTTTTT. Amino acid sequence: CASSFFGREDTGELFF.

Ten or more counts support this clonotype. The rearrangement joins TRBV4-1 to TRBJ2-6; 9 bases match TRBD1. The germline V gene has CDR1 MGHRA and CDR2 YSYEKL. The CDR3 consists of 22 residues. The V gene end was trimmed by 0 bases and the J gene end by 2 bases; junction bases not matched to a gene: 17. The CDR3: CASSQDPGLRDRDPTGANVLTF. The DNA of the CDR3 is TGCGCCAGCAGCCAAGATCCGGGGTTAAGGGACAGGGACCCTACTGGGGCCAACGTCCTGACTTTC.

The table lists this clonotype with a few counts. The chain has TRBV3-1 and TRBJ2-1; the D gene could be TRBD1 or TRBD2 (7 bases each). The CDR3 loop spans 14 amino acids. Trimming shortened V by 7 bases and J by 9 bases, and 19 bases separated the two germline ends. In germline, CDR1 is LGHDT, CDR2 YNNKEL (reference sequence). The CDR3 sequence is CASISGGGLGEQFF. The DNA of the CDR3 is TGTGCCAGCATATCAGGGGGAGGGCTTGGTGAGCAGTTCTTC.